This T cell receptor beta chain originates from a study of T cell responses to AZD1222 COVID-19 vaccine. This clone has just one count. No antigen is known for it. General study points: White British ancestry dominated among donors, who included more females, and clonal diversity was possibly underestimated. Among vaccine-associated CD4 TCRs, coverage spanned spike, with dominance at 160-218 and 743-854.

The germline V gene has CDR1 SGHRS and CDR2 YFSETQ. Trimming cost V 3 bases and J 5 bases, with 17 bases left between them. The CDR3 sequence is 15 residues long. Method: immunoSEQ multiplex PCR; TCRdb's copy keeps in-frame clones and lacks some. The sample lists about 110,000 clones, around 90% occurring once. The sample in question was peripheral blood, obtained on day 0 of MenACWY control vaccination. The clonotype was recovered from an adult in good health. The gene calls are TRBV5-1 and TRBJ1-1; D is undetermined. CDR3 residues: CASSWPPAGETEAFF. CDR3 DNA: TGCGCCAGCAGCTGGCCCCCGGCAGGAGAGACTGAAGCTTTCTTT.